This T cell receptor (beta chain) is from a study of CD4 T cells in relation to SARS-CoV-2 and coronaviruses. Study summary: Patient ages ranged from 21 to 72, median 38.

CD4 enrichment then naive enrichment separated naive from memory CD4+ cells. The V gene's germline CDR1 is LNHNV and CDR2 YYDKDF (reference sequence). V was clipped by 7 bases and J by 1 base, with 14 bases between them. The CDR3 totals 15 residues. This table comes from immunoSEQ multiplex PCR, and its TCRdb copy is limited to in-frame clones, with some not included. The data show 30,000 to 45,000 clones, with 88% seen just once and roughly a tenth held by the top ten. The clonotype comes from an adult with COVID-19. The J gene is TRBJ1-3, the V gene TRBV15; D gene unclear. The sample comprised memory CD4+ T cells from PBMCs. The CDR3 reads CATTSLIESGNTIYF. In nucleotides, the CDR3 is TGTGCCACCACAAGCCTAATAGAATCTGGAAACACCATATATTTT.